This passage covers 20 T cell receptor beta chains from one sample sequenced in a study of naive and memory T cell subsets. The library had UMIs added by 3' ligation of an oligonucleotide to TCR cDNA. Amplification of ligated cDNA took four PCR rounds with SP2 and nested alpha and beta constant primers. TCRdb reanalysed the 5' RACE reads using MiXCR and keeps one entry per CDR3 protein. Of over 45,000 distinct CDR3 sequences in the sample, approximately 4.5% were seen once. These TCRs come from a female donor in good health.

There are many counts of this clonotype. V is TRBV27 and J is TRBJ2-7; D is possibly TRBD2 (6 bases). This CDR3 is built from 13 residues. From germline, CDR1 is MNHEY and CDR2 SMNVEV (reference sequence). The germline V and J ends were trimmed by 2 bases and 3 bases, with 8 bases remaining between them. The CDR3 sequence is CASSLREYYEQYF. The CDR3 DNA reads TGTGCCAGCAGTTTACGGGAGTACTACGAGCAGTACTTC.

In its sample, this clonotype was seen many times. The rearrangement links TRBV4-1 to TRBJ2-3; D unresolved. The CDR3 spans 14 residues. V shed 4 bases and J shed 4 bases, with 12 bases lying between them. CDR1 and CDR2 from the germline V gene are MGHRA and YSYEKL. CDR3 DNA sequence: TGCGCCAGCAGCCCGCCCCCTTTCGCAGATACGCAGTATTTT. It encodes CASSPPPFADTQYF.

This clonotype was seen a few times. The chain links TRBV6-2 or TRBV6-3 to TRBJ1-1; D uncertain. V was trimmed by 2 bases and J by 0 bases, leaving 10 bases between them. This CDR3 region has 15 residues. Germline V CDR1 and CDR2: MNHEY, SVGEGT. CDR3 residues: CASSYGEILNTEAFF. The CDR3 DNA follows: TGTGCCAGCAGTTACGGGGAGATATTGAACACTGAAGCTTTCTTT.

The genes are TRBV19 and TRBJ1-1; D may be TRBD1 (6 bases). Germline V gene lookup returns CDR1 LNHDA and CDR2 SQIVND (reference sequence). V shed 3 bases and J shed 1 base, with 9 bases lying between them. This CDR3 contains 14 residues. The CDR3 nucleotides are TGTGCCAGTAGTATTCAGGGGACGAACACTGAAGCTTTCTTT. This translates into CASSIQGTNTEAFF.

Many counts were recorded for this clonotype. The V and J genes are TRBV28 and TRBJ1-4; D might be TRBD1 (6 bases). Trimming took 5 bases from V and 6 from J, leaving 13 bases between them. The CDR3 spans 14 residues. CDR1 is MDHEN and CDR2 is SYDVKM in the germline V gene. In nucleotides, the CDR3 is TGTGCCAGCAGTATAGGACGGGGGCATGAAAAACTGTTTTTT. As protein: CASSIGRGHEKLFF.

In its sample, this clonotype was seen many times. The CDR3 DNA reads as TGTGCCAGCAGCTTAGTAGGCGGTCAGCCCCAGCATTTT. Protein product: CASSLVGGQPQHF. The chain couples TRBV7-6 to TRBJ1-5; D not resolved. This CDR3 is built from 13 residues. In germline, CDR1 is SGHVS, CDR2 FNYEAQ. V gave up 1 base and J gave up 6 bases, with 7 bases separating them.

This clonotype was observed at least ten times. The chain joins TRBV12-3 or TRBV12-4 to TRBJ2-5, with 8 bases lining up with TRBD2. V trimming: 4 bases; J trimming: 4 bases; junction bases outside the gene matches: 5. The CDR3 loop spans 14 amino acids. The CDR3 DNA follows: TGTGCCAGCAGTTATAGCCTAGCGGGAGAGACCCAGTACTTC. Translating gives CASSYSLAGETQYF.

Here the CDR3 DNA reads TGTGCCAGCAGTTTTCAAAACTCTGGGGCCAACGTCCTGACTTTC. Protein: CASSFQNSGANVLTF. The rearrangement links TRBV11-2 to TRBJ2-6; D remains ambiguous. With 6 bases removed from V and 0 bases from J, the gap between germline ends came to 9 bases. Germline V gene data show CDR1 as SGHAT and CDR2 as FQNNGV. This CDR3 is built from 15 residues.

This clonotype came up a few times. The gene calls are TRBV19 and TRBJ1-3; D is ambiguous. The CDR3 consists of 15 residues. Germline loops: CDR1 LNHDA, CDR2 SQIVND (reference sequence). The germline V and J ends were trimmed by 6 bases and 2 bases, with 14 bases remaining between them. CDR3 loop: CASSHRTAAGNTIYF. CDR3 DNA sequence: TGTGCCAGTAGCCACCGGACTGCCGCTGGAAACACCATATATTTT.

This clonotype has at least ten counts. The V call is TRBV29-1, the J call TRBJ2-3, with 7 positions matching TRBD2. Losses at the gene ends were 7 bases for V and 3 bases for J; bases not matched to a gene: 10. Germline CDR1 and CDR2: SQVTM and ANQGSEA. CDR3 length: 14 residues. In nucleotides, the CDR3 is TGCAGCGCCCCCAGGAGCGGGGTAACAGATACGCAGTATTTT. Its protein is CSAPRSGVTDTQYF.

This clonotype was found many times. The V gene is TRBV2, the J gene TRBJ1-5; 8 bases are shared with TRBD1. CDR3 size: 14 residues. CDR1 is SNHLY and CDR2 is FYNNEI in the germline V gene. The V gene end was trimmed by 6 bases and the J gene end by 5 bases; junction bases not matched to a gene: 6. CDR3 sequence reads: CASSRGQVYQPQHF. For the CDR3, the DNA is TGTGCCAGCAGCAGGGGGCAGGTTTATCAGCCCCAGCATTTT.

This clonotype was observed many times. This chain links TRBV30 with TRBJ2-1; the D gene is possibly TRBD2 (6 bases). Germline-derived CDR1 and CDR2 are GTSNPN and SVGIG (reference sequence). This CDR3 comprises 16 residues. The ends were cut back, 5 bases at V and 6 bases at J, with 23 bases in the middle. CDR3 sequence: CAWPPVGAGRRNEQFF. CDR3 DNA sequence: TGTGCCTGGCCTCCCGTCGGAGCGGGTAGGCGCAATGAGCAGTTCTTC.

The genes are TRBV12-3 or TRBV12-4 and TRBJ2-1; 9 bases are a match to TRBD2. V lost 5 bases to trimming and J lost 5 bases; unmatched junction nucleotides: 7. The CDR3 has 15 amino acids. This chain's CDR3 is CASSLSGRGHNEQFF. CDR3 DNA sequence: TGTGCCAGCAGTCTTAGCGGGAGAGGCCACAATGAGCAGTTCTTC.

This clonotype was seen ten or more times. V usage is TRBV19 and J usage is TRBJ2-3, with 7 bases fitting TRBD2. Germline values: CDR1 LNHDA, CDR2 SQIVND (reference sequence). After removal of 5 bases from V and 2 bases from J, the junction contained 13 bases not matched to a gene. This CDR3 is 17 amino acids long. The CDR3 protein is CASSLTTGTILTDTQYF. The CDR3 bases are TGTGCCAGTAGTTTGACCACCGGGACTATCCTCACAGATACGCAGTATTTT.

Many counts were recorded for this clonotype. This chain links TRBV7-9 with TRBJ1-2, with D possibly TRBD1 on 6 matching bases. Looked up from germline, CDR1 is SEHNR and CDR2 is FQNEAQ (reference sequence). The ends were cut back, 5 bases at V and 8 bases at J, with 21 bases in the middle. There are 15 residues in the CDR3. CDR3 nucleotide sequence: TGTGCCAGCAGCCCTTCACTGACAGGAGCAGGAGGCTACACCTTC. Translation gives CASSPSLTGAGGYTF.

The chain uses TRBV11-1 and TRBJ2-3; D not resolved. The V and J ends lost 4 bases and 5 bases respectively, with 10 bases between them. Germline V gene sequence: CDR1 SGHAT, CDR2 FQDESV (reference sequence). The CDR3 sequence is 13 residues long. CDR3 DNA sequence: TGTGCCAGCAGCTCCCAAAGGCGAGATACGCAGTATTTT. It codes for CASSSQRRDTQYF.

This clonotype has more than one count but fewer than ten. At one end, the junction sequence differs from germline, possibly due to a read error. The chain links TRBV2 to TRBJ1-2; 11 bases agree with TRBD1. CDR1 and CDR2 from the germline V gene are SNHLY and FYNNEI. CDR3 length equals 15 residues. Here the CDR3 reads CASRQRTGGDYGDTF. The CDR3 nucleotides read TGTGCCAGCAGGCAAAGGACAGGGGGCGACTATGGCGACACCTTC. Full variable domain (missing parts from reference TRBV2 and TRBJ1-2): EPEVTQTPSHQVTQMGQEVILRCVPISNHLYFYWYRQILGQKVEFLVSFYNNEISEKSEIFDDQFSVERPDGSNFTLKIRSTKLEDSAMYFCASRQRTGGDYGDTFGSGTRLTVV.

Ten or more counts support this clonotype. The gene calls are TRBV7-2 and TRBJ2-1; D unclear. The CDR3 totals 13 residues. CDR1 and CDR2 from the germline V gene are SGHTA and FQGNSA. The V end lost 5 bases, the J end lost 3 bases, and 8 bases lay between the germline ends. As DNA, the CDR3 is TGTGCCAGCAGCCCGACATACTACAATGAGCAGTTCTTC. Its translation: CASSPTYYNEQFF.

This clonotype has a handful of counts. J is TRBJ1-1 and V is TRBV14; 8 bases align to TRBD1. The junction had 7 bases not matched to a gene; V was cut back by 3 bases and J by 4 bases. The CDR3 is made up of 15 amino acids. Germline CDR1 and CDR2: SGHDN and FVKESK. The CDR3 DNA reads as TGTGCCAGCAGCCAGTATCTCGACAGGGGCACTGAAGCTTTCTTT. This sequence encodes CASSQYLDRGTEAFF.

This clonotype was seen ten or more times. The V and J genes are TRBV6-6 and TRBJ2-3, with 8 bases identical to TRBD1. The junction had 6 bases not matched to a gene; V was cut back by 6 bases and J by 7 bases. Germline lookup yields CDR1 MNHNY and CDR2 SVGAGI (reference sequence). The length of the CDR3 is 13 residues. The CDR3 loop reads CASSKTGENTQYF. The CDR3 DNA sequence: TGTGCCAGCAGCAAGACAGGGGAAAATACGCAGTATTTT.